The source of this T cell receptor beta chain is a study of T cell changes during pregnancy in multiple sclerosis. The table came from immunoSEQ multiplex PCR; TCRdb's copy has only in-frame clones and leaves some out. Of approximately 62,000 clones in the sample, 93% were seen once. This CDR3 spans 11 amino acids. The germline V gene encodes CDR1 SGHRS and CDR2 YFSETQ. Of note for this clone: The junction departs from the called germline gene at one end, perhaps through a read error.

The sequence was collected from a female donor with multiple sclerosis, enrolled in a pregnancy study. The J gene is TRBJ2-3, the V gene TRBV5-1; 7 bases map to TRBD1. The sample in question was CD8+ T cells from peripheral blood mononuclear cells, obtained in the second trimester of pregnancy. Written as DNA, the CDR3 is TGCGCCAGCAGCTTGGAGGGACAGACTTTCTTT. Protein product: CASSLEGQTFF.